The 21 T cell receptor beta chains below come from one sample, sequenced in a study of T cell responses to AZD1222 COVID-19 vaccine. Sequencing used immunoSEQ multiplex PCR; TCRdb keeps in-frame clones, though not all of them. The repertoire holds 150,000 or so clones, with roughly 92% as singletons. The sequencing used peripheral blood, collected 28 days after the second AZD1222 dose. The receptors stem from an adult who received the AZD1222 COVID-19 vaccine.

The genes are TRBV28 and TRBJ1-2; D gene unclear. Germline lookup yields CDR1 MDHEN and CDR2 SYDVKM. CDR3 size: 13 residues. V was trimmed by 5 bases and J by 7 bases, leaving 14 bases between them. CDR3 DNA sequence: TGTGCCAGCAGTACCCCGGACTTCAGTGGCTACACCTTC. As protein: CASSTPDFSGYTF.

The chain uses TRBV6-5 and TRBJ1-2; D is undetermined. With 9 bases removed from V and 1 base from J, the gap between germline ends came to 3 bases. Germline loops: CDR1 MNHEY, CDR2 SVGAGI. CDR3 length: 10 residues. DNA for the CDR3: TGTGCCAGTTATAACTATGGCTACACCTTC. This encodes CASYNYGYTF.

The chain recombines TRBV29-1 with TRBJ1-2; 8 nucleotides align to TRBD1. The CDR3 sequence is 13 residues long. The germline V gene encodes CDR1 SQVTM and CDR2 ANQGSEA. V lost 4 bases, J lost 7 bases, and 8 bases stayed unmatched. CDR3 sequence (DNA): TGCAGCGTTGGGTCGACAGGGGATAGTGGCTACACCTTC. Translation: CSVGSTGDSGYTF.

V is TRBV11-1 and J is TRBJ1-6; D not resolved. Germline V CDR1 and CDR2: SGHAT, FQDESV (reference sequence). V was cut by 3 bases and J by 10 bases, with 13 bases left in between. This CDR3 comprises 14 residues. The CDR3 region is CASSFGGFGSPLHF. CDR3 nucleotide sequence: TGTGCCAGCAGCTTCGGCGGGTTTGGCTCACCCCTCCACTTT.

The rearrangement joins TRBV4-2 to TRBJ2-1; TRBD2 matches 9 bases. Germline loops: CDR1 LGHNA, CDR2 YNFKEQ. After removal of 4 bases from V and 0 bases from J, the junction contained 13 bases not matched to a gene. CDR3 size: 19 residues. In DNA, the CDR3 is TGTGCCAGCAGCCCACTGGTTCCCATTAGCGGGAGCTCCTACAATGAGCAGTTCTTC. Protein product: CASSPLVPISGSSYNEQFF.

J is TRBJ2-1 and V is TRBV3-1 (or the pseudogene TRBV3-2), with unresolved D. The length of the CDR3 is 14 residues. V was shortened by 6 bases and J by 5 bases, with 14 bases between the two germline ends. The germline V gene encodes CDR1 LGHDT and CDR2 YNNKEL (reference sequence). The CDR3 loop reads CASRTRGSDNEQFF. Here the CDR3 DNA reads TGTGCCAGCAGGACCCGAGGCTCGGACAATGAGCAGTTCTTC.

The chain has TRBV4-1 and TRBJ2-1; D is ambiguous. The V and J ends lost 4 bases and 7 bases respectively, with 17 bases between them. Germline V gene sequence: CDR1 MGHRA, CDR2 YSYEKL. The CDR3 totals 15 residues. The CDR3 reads CASSLATLAPNEQFF. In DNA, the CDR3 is TGCGCCAGCAGCCTCGCGACTCTCGCCCCTAATGAGCAGTTCTTC.

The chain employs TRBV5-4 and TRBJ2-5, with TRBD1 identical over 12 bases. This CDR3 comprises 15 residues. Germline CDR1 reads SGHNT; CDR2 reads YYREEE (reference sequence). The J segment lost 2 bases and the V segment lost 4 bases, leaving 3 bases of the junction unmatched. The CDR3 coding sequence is TGTGCCAGCAGCAGGGACAGGGGGCTACAAGAGACCCAGTACTTC. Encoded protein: CASSRDRGLQETQYF. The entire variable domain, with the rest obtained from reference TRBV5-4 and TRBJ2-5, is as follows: ETGVTQSPTHLIKTRGQQVTLRCSSQSGHNTVSWYQQALGQGPQFIFQYYREEENGRGNFPPRFSGLQFPNYSSELNVNALELDDSALYLCASSRDRGLQETQYFGPGTRLLVL.

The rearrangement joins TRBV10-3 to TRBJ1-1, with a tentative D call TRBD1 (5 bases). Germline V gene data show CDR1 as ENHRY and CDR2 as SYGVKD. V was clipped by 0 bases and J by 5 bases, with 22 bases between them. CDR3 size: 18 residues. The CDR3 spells CAISESAPGTEKGTEAFF. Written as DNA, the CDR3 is TGTGCCATCAGTGAGTCCGCGCCGGGGACTGAAAAGGGGACTGAAGCTTTCTTT.

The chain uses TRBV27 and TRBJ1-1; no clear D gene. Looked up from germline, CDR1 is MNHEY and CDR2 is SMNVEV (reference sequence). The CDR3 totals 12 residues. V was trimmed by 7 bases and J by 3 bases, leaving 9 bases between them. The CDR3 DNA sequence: TGTGCCAGCAAGCGCAGAGACACTGAAGCTTTCTTT. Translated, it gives CASKRRDTEAFF.

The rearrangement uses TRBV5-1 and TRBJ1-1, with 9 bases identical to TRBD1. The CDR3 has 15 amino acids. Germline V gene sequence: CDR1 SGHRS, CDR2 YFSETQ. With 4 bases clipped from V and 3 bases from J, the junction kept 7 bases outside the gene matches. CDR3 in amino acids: CASSQMTGGHTEAFF. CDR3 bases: TGCGCCAGCAGCCAGATGACAGGGGGGCACACTGAAGCTTTCTTT.

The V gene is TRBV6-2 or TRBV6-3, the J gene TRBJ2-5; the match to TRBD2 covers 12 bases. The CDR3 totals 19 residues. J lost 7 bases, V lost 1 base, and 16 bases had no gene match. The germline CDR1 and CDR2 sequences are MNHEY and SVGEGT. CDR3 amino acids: CASSYYGTSGLGGLWTQYF. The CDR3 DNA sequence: TGTGCCAGCAGTTACTACGGGACTAGCGGGTTGGGGGGTCTGTGGACCCAGTACTTC.

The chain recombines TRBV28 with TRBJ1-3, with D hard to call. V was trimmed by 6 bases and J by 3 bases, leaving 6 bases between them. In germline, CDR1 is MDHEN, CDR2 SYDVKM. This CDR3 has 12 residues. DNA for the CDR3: TGTGCCAGCAGCTATAGTGGAAACACCATATATTTT. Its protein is CASSYSGNTIYF.

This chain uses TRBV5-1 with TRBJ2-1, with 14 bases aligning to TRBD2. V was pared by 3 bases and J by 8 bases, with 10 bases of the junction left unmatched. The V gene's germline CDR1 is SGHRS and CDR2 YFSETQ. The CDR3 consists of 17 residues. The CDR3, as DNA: TGCGCCAGCAGCTCTGGACTAGCGGGAGGCATAGGCGATGAGCAGTTCTTC. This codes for CASSSGLAGGIGDEQFF.

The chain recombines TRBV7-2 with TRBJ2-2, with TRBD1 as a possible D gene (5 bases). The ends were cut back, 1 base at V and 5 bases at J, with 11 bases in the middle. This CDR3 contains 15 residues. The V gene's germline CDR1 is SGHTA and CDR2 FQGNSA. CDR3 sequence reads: CASSLVSQGTGELFF. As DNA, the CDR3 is TGTGCCAGCAGCTTAGTTTCGCAGGGTACCGGGGAGCTGTTTTTT.

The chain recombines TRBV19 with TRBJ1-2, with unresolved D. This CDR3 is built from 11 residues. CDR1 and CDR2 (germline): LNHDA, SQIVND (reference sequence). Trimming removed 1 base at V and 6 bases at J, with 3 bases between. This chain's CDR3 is CASSIGDGYTF. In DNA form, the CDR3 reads TGTGCCAGTAGTATAGGGGATGGCTACACCTTC.

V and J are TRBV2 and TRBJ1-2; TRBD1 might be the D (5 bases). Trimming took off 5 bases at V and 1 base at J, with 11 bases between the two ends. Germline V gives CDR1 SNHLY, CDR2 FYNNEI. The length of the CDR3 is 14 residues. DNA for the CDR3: TGTGCCAGCAGTCTAAGCAGGGATAACTATGGCTACACCTTC. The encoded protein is CASSLSRDNYGYTF.

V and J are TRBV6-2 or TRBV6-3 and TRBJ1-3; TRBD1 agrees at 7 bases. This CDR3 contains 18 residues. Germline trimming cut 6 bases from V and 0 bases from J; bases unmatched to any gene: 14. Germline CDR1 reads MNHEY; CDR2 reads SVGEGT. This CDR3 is CASSVSTGTAYSGNTIYF. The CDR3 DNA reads TGTGCCAGCAGCGTATCTACCGGGACAGCGTACTCTGGAAACACCATATATTTT.

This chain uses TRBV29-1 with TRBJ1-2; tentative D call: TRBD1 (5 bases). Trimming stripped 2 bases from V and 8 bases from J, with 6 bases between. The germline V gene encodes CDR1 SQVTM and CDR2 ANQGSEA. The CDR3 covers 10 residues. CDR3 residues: CSVEQGGYTF. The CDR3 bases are TGCAGCGTTGAACAGGGAGGCTACACCTTC.

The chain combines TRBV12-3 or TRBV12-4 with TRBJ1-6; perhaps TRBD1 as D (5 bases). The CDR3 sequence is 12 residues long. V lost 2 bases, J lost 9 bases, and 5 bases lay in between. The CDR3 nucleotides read TGTGCCAGCAGTTTACAGGGTTCACCCCTCCACTTT. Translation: CASSLQGSPLHF.

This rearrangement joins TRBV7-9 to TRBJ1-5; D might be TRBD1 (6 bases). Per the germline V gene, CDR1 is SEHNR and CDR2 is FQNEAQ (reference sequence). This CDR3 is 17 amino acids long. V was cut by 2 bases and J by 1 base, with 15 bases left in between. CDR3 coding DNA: TGTGCCAGCAGCTTAACAACAGGGTCCATGAGCAATCAGCCCCAGCATTTT. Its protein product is CASSLTTGSMSNQPQHF.